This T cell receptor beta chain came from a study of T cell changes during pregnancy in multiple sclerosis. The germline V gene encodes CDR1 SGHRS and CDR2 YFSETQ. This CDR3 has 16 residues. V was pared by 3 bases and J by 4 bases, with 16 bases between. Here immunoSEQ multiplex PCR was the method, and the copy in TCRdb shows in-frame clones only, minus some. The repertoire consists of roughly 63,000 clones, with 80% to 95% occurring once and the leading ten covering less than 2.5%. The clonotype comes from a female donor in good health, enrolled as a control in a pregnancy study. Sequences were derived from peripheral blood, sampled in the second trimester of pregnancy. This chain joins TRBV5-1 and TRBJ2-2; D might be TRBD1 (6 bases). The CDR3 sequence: CASSSYRDIVTGELFF. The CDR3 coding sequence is TGCGCCAGCAGCTCATACCGGGACATAGTCACCGGGGAGCTGTTTTTT.